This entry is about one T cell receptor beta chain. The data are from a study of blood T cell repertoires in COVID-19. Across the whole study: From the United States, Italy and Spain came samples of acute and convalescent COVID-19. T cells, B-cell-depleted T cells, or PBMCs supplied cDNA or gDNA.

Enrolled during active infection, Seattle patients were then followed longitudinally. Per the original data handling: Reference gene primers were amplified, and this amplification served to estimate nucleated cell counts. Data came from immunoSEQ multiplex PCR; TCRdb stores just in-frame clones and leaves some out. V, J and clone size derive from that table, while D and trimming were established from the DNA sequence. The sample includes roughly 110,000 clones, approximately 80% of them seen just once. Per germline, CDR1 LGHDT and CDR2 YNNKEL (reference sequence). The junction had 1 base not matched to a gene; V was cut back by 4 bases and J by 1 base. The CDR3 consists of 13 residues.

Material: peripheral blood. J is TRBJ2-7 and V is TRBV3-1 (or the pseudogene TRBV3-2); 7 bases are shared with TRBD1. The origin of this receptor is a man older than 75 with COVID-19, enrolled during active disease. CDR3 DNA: TGTGCCAGCAGCCGACAGGGATCCTACGAGCAGTACTTC. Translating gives CASSRQGSYEQYF.